The 29 T cell receptor beta chains below all came from one sample that was sequenced in a study of Ad26.COV2.S vaccination and SARS-CoV-2 variants (dated by TCRdb to the early 2020s). Libraries were made using the immunoSEQ multiplex PCR assay. TCRdb's version of the immuneACCESS table is confined to in-frame rearrangements and falls short of the full clone set. An unresolved V gene accounts for under half of the shortfall where checked; the remainder is of unknown origin. This sample is represented by hundreds of thousands of clones; around 87% of them were singletons. In total, the top ten clones hold more than 3% of the sample. The treatment or condition label of this sample denotes: 15 to 20 received Ad26.COV2.S at low or high dose, single or two shots; about 5 received placebo; per-sample allocation not given. For vaccine and placebo recipients, the sequenced repertoires came from samples collected on day 63 after the first injection.

The sequences come from peripheral blood, collected in a trial of Ad26.COV2.S vaccine versus placebo. Every receptor here comes from a person aged 18-65 years who received the Ad26.COV2.S COVID-19 vaccine or a placebo.

The chain uses TRBV7-9 and TRBJ1-2; D gene ambiguous. CDR3 length equals 14 residues. Trimming removed 2 bases from V and 2 bases from J, with 9 bases in between. Looked up from germline, CDR1 is SEHNR and CDR2 is FQNEAQ (reference sequence). The CDR3 DNA sequence: TGTGCCAGCAGCTTAAGGGCGGAGAACTATGGCTACACCTTC. Translated: CASSLRAENYGYTF.

This chain links TRBV19 with TRBJ2-1; the match to TRBD2 covers 9 bases. The CDR3 runs to 14 residues. Trimming took 3 bases from V and 8 from J; bases not matched to a gene: 5. The germline V gene encodes CDR1 LNHDA and CDR2 SQIVND (reference sequence). The CDR3 DNA is TGTGCCAGTAGTATTGGCGGGGGGGCCTATGAGCAGTTCTTC. Its translation is CASSIGGGAYEQFF. The variable domain in full, completed from reference TRBV19 and TRBJ2-1, reads DGGITQSPKYLFRKEGQNVTLSCEQNLNHDAMYWYRQDPGQGLRLIYYSQIVNDFQKGDIAEGYSVSREKKESFPLTVTSAQKNPTAFYLCASSIGGGAYEQFFGPGTRLTVL.

The rearrangement uses TRBV18 and TRBJ1-6; D unclear. With 5 bases removed from V and 4 bases from J, the gap between germline ends came to 9 bases. CDR1 and CDR2 (germline): KGHSH, LQKENI. The CDR3 spans 14 residues. Written as DNA, the CDR3 is TGTGCCAGCTCATTCTTGGATTATAATTCACCCCTCCACTTT. This encodes CASSFLDYNSPLHF.

The V and J genes are TRBV7-8 and TRBJ1-2, with TRBD1 matching 7 bases. Germline CDR1 reads SGHVS; CDR2 reads FQNEAQ. CDR3 size: 12 residues. Trimming removed 5 bases from V and 7 bases from J; junction bases left unmatched: 4. The CDR3: CASSPGQVGYTF. CDR3 nucleotides: TGTGCCAGCAGCCCCGGACAGGTTGGCTACACCTTC. The entire variable domain, with the rest obtained from reference TRBV7-8 and TRBJ1-2, is as follows: GAGVSQSPRYKVAKRGQDVALRCDPISGHVSLFWYQQALGQGPEFLTYFQNEAQLDKSGLPSDRFFAERPEGSVSTLKIQRTQQEDSAVYLCASSPGQVGYTFGSGTRLTVV.

The CDR3 DNA follows: TGCGCCAGCAGCTTAGGGGCGTCCTACGAGCAGTACTTC. Translated, it gives CASSLGASYEQYF. V is TRBV5-1 and J is TRBJ2-7, with a possible D match to TRBD1 (5 bases). Looked up from germline, CDR1 is SGHRS and CDR2 is YFSETQ. The V gene lost 2 bases and the J gene lost 1 base, with 7 bases spanning the gap. The CDR3 has 13 residues. Together with reference TRBV5-1 and TRBJ2-7, the CDR3 gives the full variable domain: KAGVTQTPRYLIKTRGQQVTLSCSPISGHRSVSWYQQTPGQGLQFLFEYFSETQRNKGNFPGRFSGRQFSNSRSEMNVSTLELGDSALYLCASSLGASYEQYFGPGTRLTVT.

CDR3 region: CASSSGGAANYGYTF. The CDR3 bases are TGTGCCAGCAGCTCAGGGGGGGCGGCTAACTATGGCTACACCTTC. V and J are TRBV7-6 and TRBJ1-2, with 7 nucleotides matching TRBD1. The CDR3 runs to 15 residues. With V trimmed by 4 bases and J by 0 bases, 5 bases remained unmatched. Germline V lookup: CDR1 SGHVS, CDR2 FNYEAQ. The variable domain in full, with the rest retrieved from reference TRBV7-6 and TRBJ1-2, is GAGVSQSPRYKVTKRGQDVALRCDPISGHVSLYWYRQALGQGPEFLTYFNYEAQQDKSGLPNDRFSAERPEGSISTLTIQRTEQRDSAMYRCASSSGGAANYGYTFGSGTRLTVV.

Only one count was recorded for this clone. The CDR3 here is CASISPANPYEQYF. In nucleotides, the CDR3 is TGTGCCAGCATCTCTCCGGCGAATCCCTACGAGCAGTACTTC. The chain links TRBV27 to TRBJ2-7; D remains ambiguous. V lost 7 bases to trimming and J lost 2 bases, with 15 bases between them. This CDR3 is 14 amino acids long. The germline V gene has CDR1 MNHEY and CDR2 SMNVEV (reference sequence).

The chain links TRBV15 to TRBJ2-7, with D tentatively TRBD1 (5 bases). Germline CDR1 and CDR2: LNHNV and YYDKDF (reference sequence). The CDR3 consists of 14 residues. V was pared by 2 bases and J by 2 bases, with 10 bases between. The CDR3 reads CATSRPGPPYEQYF. In DNA, the CDR3 is TGTGCCACCAGCAGACCAGGGCCTCCCTACGAGCAGTACTTC. The full variable domain, completed using reference TRBV15 and TRBJ2-7, is DAMVIQNPRYQVTQFGKPVTLSCSQTLNHNVMYWYQQKSSQAPKLLFHYYDKDFNNEADTPDNFQSRRPNTSFCFLDIRSPGLGDTAMYLCATSRPGPPYEQYFGPGTRLTVT.

Here the CDR3 DNA reads TGTGCCAGCAGCCAAGTAGGACAGGACCACTCTGGAAACACCATATATTTT. Amino acids: CASSQVGQDHSGNTIYF. J is TRBJ1-3 and V is TRBV3-1 (or the pseudogene TRBV3-2), with TRBD1 matching 7 bases. The germline gives CDR1 LGHDT, CDR2 YNNKEL (reference sequence). V gave up 1 base and J gave up 0 bases; unmatched junction bases: 6. The CDR3 is 17 residues long.

The V and J genes are TRBV9 and TRBJ2-4, with no clear D. CDR3 length: 14 amino acids. Trimming cost V 3 bases and J 2 bases, with 9 bases left between them. CDR1 SGDLS and CDR2 YYNGEE come from the germline V gene. The CDR3 here is CASSESVTKNIQYF. The DNA of the CDR3 is TGTGCCAGCAGCGAATCAGTGACCAAAAACATTCAGTACTTC.

The rearrangement uses TRBV7-9 and TRBJ2-7, with D perhaps TRBD1 (6 bases). V was trimmed by 5 bases and J by 5 bases, leaving 10 bases between them. This CDR3 is built from 12 residues. The germline V gene has CDR1 SEHNR and CDR2 FQNEAQ (reference sequence). The CDR3 DNA is TGTGCCAGCAGCCAACCAGGGGACGAGCAGTACTTC. Its protein is CASSQPGDEQYF.

The rearrangement joins TRBV3-1 (or the pseudogene TRBV3-2) to TRBJ1-2; no clear D gene. V lost 0 bases to trimming and J lost 2 bases, with 10 bases between them. Per germline, CDR1 LGHDT and CDR2 YNNKEL (reference sequence). The CDR3 is 15 residues long. CDR3 nucleotides: TGTGCCAGCAGCCAAGATCATACAAGAAACTATGGCTACACCTTC. Its protein product is CASSQDHTRNYGYTF.

The V and J genes are TRBV15 and TRBJ2-7, with D possibly matching TRBD1 (6 bases). The germline gives CDR1 LNHNV, CDR2 YYDKDF (reference sequence). The length of the CDR3 is 16 residues. Trimming removed 3 bases from V and 3 bases from J, with 18 bases in between. The CDR3 loop is CATSRGRGAGFYEQYF. The CDR3 DNA reads as TGTGCCACCAGCAGGGGCAGGGGCGCGGGTTTCTACGAGCAGTACTTC.

V gene TRBV27 combines with J gene TRBJ2-7; 7 bases are a match to TRBD1. This CDR3 comprises 14 residues. The V gene's germline CDR1 is MNHEY and CDR2 SMNVEV (reference sequence). With 6 bases clipped from V and 6 bases from J, the junction kept 11 bases outside the gene matches. CDR3 protein: CASSRDSPPLEQYF. CDR3 bases: TGTGCCAGCAGCAGGGACAGCCCCCCTCTCGAGCAGTACTTC.

The chain has TRBV6-5 and TRBJ2-7; 14 nucleotides match TRBD2. CDR1 and CDR2 from the germline V gene are MNHEY and SVGAGI. CDR3 length equals 15 residues. V was pared by 6 bases and J by 5 bases, with 6 bases of the junction left unmatched. This CDR3 reads CASRSGLAGGHEQYF. The CDR3, as DNA: TGTGCCAGCAGATCCGGACTAGCGGGGGGCCACGAGCAGTACTTC.

This chain links TRBV7-3 with TRBJ1-3; D is ambiguous. The V gene's germline CDR1 is SGHTA and CDR2 FQGTGA. Deletions cut 5 bases from V and 1 base from J, with 9 bases between. There are 14 residues in the CDR3. CDR3 amino acids: CASSPGGSGNTIYF. CDR3 nucleotide sequence: TGTGCCAGCAGCCCCGGCGGGTCTGGAAACACCATATATTTT.

V is TRBV9 and J is TRBJ2-5; 8 nucleotides align to TRBD2. Germline CDR1 is SGDLS and CDR2 is YYNGEE. This CDR3 is 15 amino acids long. After removal of 0 bases from V and 5 bases from J, the junction contained 6 bases not matched to a gene. The DNA of the CDR3 is TGTGCCAGCAGCGTAGCGGCGGGGGGTAGCGAGACCCAGTACTTC. It yields the protein CASSVAAGGSETQYF.

The V and J genes are TRBV7-9 and TRBJ1-4; D gene ambiguous. The CDR3 extends over 16 amino acids. V lost 2 bases to trimming and J lost 0 bases, with 10 bases between them. CDR1 SEHNR and CDR2 FQNEAQ come from the germline V gene (reference sequence). The CDR3 here is CASSLHLGSTNEKLFF. CDR3 DNA sequence: TGTGCCAGCAGCTTACACTTGGGATCAACTAATGAAAAACTGTTTTTT.

The V call is TRBV5-1, the J call TRBJ1-6, with a possible D match to TRBD1 (6 bases). Germline CDR1 SGHRS, CDR2 YFSETQ. Trimming took off 1 base at V and 9 bases at J, with 11 bases between the two ends. The CDR3 totals 14 residues. The CDR3 sequence: CASSLSGVGSPLHF. The CDR3 DNA reads as TGCGCCAGCAGCTTGTCAGGGGTGGGTTCACCCCTCCACTTT.

This chain uses TRBV7-9 with TRBJ2-7; D could derive from TRBD1 or TRBD2 (5 bases each). CDR3 size: 15 residues. Trimming stripped 4 bases from V and 6 bases from J, with 19 bases between. Germline CDR1 SEHNR, CDR2 FQNEAQ (reference sequence). The CDR3 is CASSSGPAVWAEQYF. In DNA form, the CDR3 reads TGTGCCAGCAGCTCGGGGCCTGCCGTATGGGCCGAGCAGTACTTC.

The V and J genes are TRBV5-1 and TRBJ2-2; 7 bases line up with TRBD1. From germline, CDR1 is SGHRS and CDR2 YFSETQ. J gave up 2 bases and V 4 bases, and 11 bases lay outside the gene matches. The length of the CDR3 is 17 residues. Here the CDR3 DNA reads TGCGCCAGCAGCACCGGACAGGTCGAGATTAACACCGGGGAGCTGTTTTTT. This encodes CASSTGQVEINTGELFF.

This sequence joins TRBV19 and TRBJ1-1, with 7 nucleotides matching TRBD1. Germline loops: CDR1 LNHDA, CDR2 SQIVND (reference sequence). V shed 3 bases, J shed 3 bases, and the junction held 4 bases outside the gene matches. The CDR3 consists of 14 residues. The CDR3 nucleotides read TGTGCCAGTAGTATCTCCAGGGGGGACACTGAAGCTTTCTTT. Translated: CASSISRGDTEAFF.

The chain links TRBV5-8 to TRBJ1-2, with D hard to call. The V end was cut by 0 bases, the J end by 4 bases, with 4 bases between. The germline V gene encodes CDR1 SGHTS and CDR2 YDEGEE. The CDR3 runs to 12 residues. CDR3 sequence (DNA): TGTGCCAGCAGCTTGGTGTTCTATGGCTACACCTTC. This translates into CASSLVFYGYTF.

This sequence joins TRBV6-5 and TRBJ2-7, with D perhaps matching TRBD2 (6 bases). The V gene's germline CDR1 is MNHEY and CDR2 SVGAGI. V lost 0 bases and J 6 bases, leaving 12 bases between the germline ends. The CDR3 runs to 14 residues. CDR3 amino acids: CASSYSGSGGEQYF. The CDR3 DNA reads as TGTGCCAGCAGTTACTCTGGGTCCGGGGGCGAGCAGTACTTC.

The genes are TRBV27 and TRBJ2-1; D possibly uses TRBD1 or TRBD2 (5 bases each). CDR1 is MNHEY, CDR2 SMNVEV, per germline (reference sequence). V lost 4 bases and J 10 bases, leaving 8 bases between the germline ends. This CDR3 contains 11 residues. In DNA, the CDR3 is TGTGCCAGCAGTTCCGGGGACGAGCAGTTCTTC. This translates into CASSSGDEQFF.

This chain links TRBV10-2 with TRBJ1-6; 7 bases map to TRBD1. Germline V CDR1 and CDR2: WSHSY, SAAADI. V trimming: 6 bases; J trimming: 9 bases; junction bases outside the gene matches: 14. This CDR3 has 16 amino acids. The CDR3: CASSRKTGLEGSPLHF. CDR3 coding DNA: TGCGCCAGCAGCCGTAAGACAGGGCTCGAGGGTTCACCCCTCCACTTT.

The V and J genes are TRBV5-4 and TRBJ2-7; D is perhaps TRBD1 or TRBD2 (6 bases each). Per germline, CDR1 SGHNT and CDR2 YYREEE (reference sequence). This CDR3 has 14 residues. V lost 3 bases to trimming and J lost 2 bases, with 12 bases between them. Here the CDR3 DNA reads TGTGCCAGCAGCTGGGGGGCGGGACCCTACGAGCAGTACTTC. This translates into CASSWGAGPYEQYF.

V usage is TRBV27 and J usage is TRBJ2-7; D unresolved. CDR1 is MNHEY, CDR2 SMNVEV, per germline (reference sequence). The CDR3 extends over 10 amino acids. V dropped 11 bases and J dropped 5 bases, with 10 bases sitting between them. The CDR3 here is CARPRDEQYF. CDR3 coding DNA: TGTGCCCGCCCACGGGACGAGCAGTACTTC.

The J gene is TRBJ2-5, the V gene TRBV7-2; D is undetermined. The CDR3 is 12 residues long. The germline V gene has CDR1 SGHTA and CDR2 FQGNSA. Trimming shortened V by 2 bases and J by 5 bases, and 6 bases separated the two germline ends. In DNA, the CDR3 is TGTGCCAGCAGCTTATTTAGTGAGACCCAGTACTTC. Translated, it gives CASSLFSETQYF.